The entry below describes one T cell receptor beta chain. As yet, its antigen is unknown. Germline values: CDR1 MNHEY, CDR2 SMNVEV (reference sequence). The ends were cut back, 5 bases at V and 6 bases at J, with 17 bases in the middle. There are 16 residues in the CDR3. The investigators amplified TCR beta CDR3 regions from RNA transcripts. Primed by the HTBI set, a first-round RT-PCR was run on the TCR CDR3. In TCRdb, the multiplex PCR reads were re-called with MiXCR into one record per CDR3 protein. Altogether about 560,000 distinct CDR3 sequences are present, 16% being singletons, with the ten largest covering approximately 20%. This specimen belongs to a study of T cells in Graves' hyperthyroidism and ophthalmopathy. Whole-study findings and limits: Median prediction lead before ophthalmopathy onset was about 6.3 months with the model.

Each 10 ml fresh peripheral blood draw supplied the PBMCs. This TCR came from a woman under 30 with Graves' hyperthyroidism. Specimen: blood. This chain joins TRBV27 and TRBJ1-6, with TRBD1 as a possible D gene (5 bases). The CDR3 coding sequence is TGTGCCAGCAGTCAAGAGCAAGGGGTTAGTAATTCACCCCTCCACTTT. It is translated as CASSQEQGVSNSPLHF.